These 30 T cell receptor beta chains share one sample of origin, sequenced in a study of blood T cells in healthy people across ages. Primed by a sample-barcoded 5' primer and a J-beta primer mix, a second PCR proceeded for 7 to 11 cycles. In TCRdb, the 5' RACE reads were re-called with MiXCR into one record per CDR3 protein. The data show hundreds of thousands of distinct CDR3 sequences, 48% seen once. Sequencing was done on a sample of blood. These receptors all stem from a young man in good health.

This chain connects TRBV20-1 to TRBJ2-1, with D possibly matching TRBD2 (6 bases). The CDR3 is 13 amino acids. V gave up 1 base and J gave up 8 bases, with 12 bases separating them. Looked up from germline, CDR1 is DFQATT and CDR2 is SNEGSKA (reference sequence). DNA of the CDR3: TGCAGTGCTAGAGGTCCGGGAGCGGATGAGCAGTTCTTC. Translating it yields CSARGPGADEQFF.

The CDR3 DNA is TGCGCCAGCAGCCAAGGTTACACCGGGGAGGCTGAAGCTTTCTTT. It translates to CASSQGYTGEAEAFF. The V gene is TRBV4-1, the J gene TRBJ1-1; D gene unclear. Per the germline V gene, CDR1 is MGHRA and CDR2 is YSYEKL. The V end was cut by 1 base, the J end by 6 bases, with 15 bases between. The CDR3 totals 15 residues.

This rearrangement joins TRBV14 to TRBJ2-3, with TRBD1 identical over 9 bases. After removal of 3 bases from V and 5 bases from J, the junction contained 15 bases not matched to a gene. The CDR3 extends over 18 amino acids. CDR1 and CDR2 from the germline V gene are SGHDN and FVKESK. CDR3 sequence: CASSHPPGQGKFKDTQYF. CDR3 bases: TGTGCCAGCAGCCACCCTCCCGGACAGGGGAAATTCAAAGATACGCAGTATTTT.

The CDR3 loop is CASSPLSGLAGYNEQFF. CDR3 nucleotide sequence: TGTGCCAGCAGCCCCTTGTCGGGACTAGCGGGCTACAATGAGCAGTTCTTC. The rearrangement links TRBV9 to TRBJ2-1, with 12 bases fitting TRBD2. The CDR3 sequence is 17 residues long. V gave up 4 bases and J gave up 3 bases; unmatched junction bases: 8. The V gene's germline CDR1 is SGDLS and CDR2 YYNGEE. Based on the CDR3 plus reference TRBV9 and TRBJ2-1, the full variable domain is DSGVTQTPKHLITATGQRVTLRCSPRSGDLSVYWYQQSLDQGLQFLIQYYNGEERAKGNILERFSAQQFPDLHSELNLSSLELGDSALYFCASSPLSGLAGYNEQFFGPGTRLTVL.

Remarks on this clonotype: Germline is not matched at one junction end, which may reflect a read error. This chain links TRBV6-2 or TRBV6-3 with TRBJ2-3; 10 bases fit TRBD2. This CDR3 has 17 amino acids. Germline CDR1 and CDR2: MNHEY and SVGEGT. The CDR3 nucleotides read TGTGCCAGCAGTTACGACCGTAGCGGGGGGTTCACAGATGCGCAGTATTTT. Protein sequence: CASSYDRSGGFTDAQYF.

The chain couples TRBV4-1 to TRBJ1-4; weak D call: TRBD1 (5 bases). The ends were cut back, 3 bases at V and 4 bases at J, with 9 bases in the middle. Germline lookup yields CDR1 MGHRA and CDR2 YSYEKL. The CDR3 contains 14 residues. CDR3 DNA: TGCGCCAGCAGCCAGGGGCAATTTAATGAAAAACTGTTTTTT. It encodes CASSQGQFNEKLFF.

The chain carries TRBV28 and TRBJ2-5, with 8 bases fitting TRBD2. The DNA matches TRBJ2-7 better at its end, which makes the J call doubtful. The germline gives CDR1 MDHEN, CDR2 SYDVKM. The CDR3 extends over 18 amino acids. The CDR3 DNA reads TGTGCCAGCAGTACCAGACCTGCTGGCGGGGGGCAGACTCGCGAGCAGTACTTC. This sequence encodes CASSTRPAGGGQTREQYF.

A few counts support this clonotype. The gene calls are TRBV9 and TRBJ2-5, with D possibly matching TRBD2 (7 bases). Trimming stripped 4 bases from V and 4 bases from J, with 20 bases between. The CDR3 length is 16 residues. Germline CDR1 is SGDLS and CDR2 is YYNGEE. CDR3 bases: TGTGCCAGCAGCCCCACGGTGCGGGGGCCGGGAGAGACCCAGTACTTC. It is translated as CASSPTVRGPGETQYF.

This clonotype has a single count. The chain is built from TRBV20-1 and TRBJ2-4; D perhaps matches TRBD2 (5 bases). The CDR3 consists of 14 residues. V gave up 0 bases and J gave up 2 bases, with 8 bases separating them. Germline V CDR1 and CDR2: DFQATT, SNEGSKA (reference sequence). This CDR3 reads CSARESGPKNIQYF. In nucleotides, the CDR3 is TGCAGTGCTAGAGAAAGCGGCCCCAAAAACATTCAGTACTTC.

V usage is TRBV12-3 or TRBV12-4 and J usage is TRBJ2-5; 7 nucleotides line up with TRBD1. V shed 7 bases, J shed 1 base, and the junction held 6 bases outside the gene matches. This CDR3 is built from 14 residues. CDR3 coding DNA: TGTGCCAGCACTACTACAGGGGCCCAAGAGACCCAGTACTTC. Amino acid sequence: CASTTTGAQETQYF.

On this clonotype: Compared with germline, one end of the junction differs, possibly owing to a read error. The genes are TRBV27 and TRBJ1-2; 9 bases are a match to TRBD1. Germline assignment: CDR1 MNHEY and CDR2 SMNVEV (reference sequence). The CDR3 has 15 residues. DNA of the CDR3: TGTGCCAGCAGCCGAGACAGGGGGGGATCCTATGGCTGCACCTTC. This translates into CASSRDRGGSYGCTF.

This clonotype turned up a few times. This chain joins TRBV5-4 and TRBJ2-1; D perhaps matches TRBD1 (6 bases). V was shortened by 5 bases and J by 1 base, with 10 bases between the two germline ends. From germline, CDR1 is SGHNT and CDR2 YYREEE (reference sequence). The length of the CDR3 is 14 residues. The CDR3 DNA reads TGTGCCAGCAGTCGGACAGAGTCCTACAATGAGCAGTTCTTC. Protein: CASSRTESYNEQFF. Variable domain in full (rest from reference TRBV5-4 and TRBJ2-1): ETGVTQSPTHLIKTRGQQVTLRCSSQSGHNTVSWYQQALGQGPQFIFQYYREEENGRGNFPPRFSGLQFPNYSSELNVNALELDDSALYLCASSRTESYNEQFFGPGTRLTVL.

The rearrangement links TRBV29-1 to TRBJ2-1; tentatively, D is TRBD2 (7 bases). CDR1 is SQVTM and CDR2 is ANQGSEA in the germline V gene. The CDR3 sequence is 12 residues long. The CDR3 DNA follows: TGCGGAGGGCGGGGGCTACAAGGGGAGCAGTTCTTC. Protein: CGGRGLQGEQFF.

Points on this clonotype: The germline gene is not matched at one end of the junction; a read error may be the cause. The chain is built from TRBV9 and TRBJ1-2; 7 bases map to TRBD1. Germline values: CDR1 SGDLS, CDR2 YYNGEE. This CDR3 is built from 17 residues. The CDR3 DNA reads as TGTGCCAGCAGCGTAGCTCATGACCGGGACAGCCCGTATGGCTGCACCTTC. It is translated as CASSVAHDRDSPYGCTF.

There are a few counts of this clonotype. The genes are TRBV20-1 and TRBJ2-5; unclear D gene. CDR1 and CDR2 from the germline V gene are DFQATT and SNEGSKA (reference sequence). V lost 2 bases to trimming and J lost 1 base, with 8 bases between them. The CDR3 contains 13 residues. The DNA for the CDR3 is TGCAGTGCTAGATGGCAGGCCCAAGAGACCCAGTACTTC. Translating gives CSARWQAQETQYF.

The chain combines TRBV7-6 with TRBJ1-1; D is ambiguous. The V gene lost 1 base and the J gene lost 1 base, with 13 bases spanning the gap. Germline V gene data show CDR1 as SGHVS and CDR2 as FNYEAQ. This CDR3 has 16 residues. The CDR3 DNA reads TGTGCCAGCAGCTTAGACGGCAGAAACACGAACACTGAAGCTTTCTTT. It yields the protein CASSLDGRNTNTEAFF.

CDR3 in DNA: TGTGCCAGCAGGGGACTAGCGGGCTTCTACAAGCAGTACTTC. Protein sequence: CASRGLAGFYKQYF. V gene TRBV28 combines with J gene TRBJ2-4; 12 bases map to TRBD2. The CDR3 covers 14 residues. V was pared by 6 bases and J by 13 bases, with 10 bases of the junction left unmatched. Germline V gives CDR1 MDHEN, CDR2 SYDVKM.

In its sample, this clonotype was seen a few times. The chain combines TRBV7-9 with TRBJ2-1; 14 nucleotides align to TRBD2. The CDR3 extends over 15 amino acids. Trimming took 2 bases from V and 7 from J; bases not matched to a gene: 1. Per germline, CDR1 SEHNR and CDR2 FQNEAQ (reference sequence). The CDR3 reads CASSLRLAGGNEQFF. CDR3 sequence (DNA): TGTGCCAGCAGCTTAAGACTAGCGGGGGGGAATGAGCAGTTCTTC.

This chain connects TRBV12-3 or TRBV12-4 to TRBJ2-1; 8 nucleotides agree with TRBD2. This CDR3 contains 14 residues. V gave up 6 bases and J gave up 6 bases; unmatched junction bases: 7. The CDR3 region has the DNA TGTGCCAGCAGAGGTACGGGAGGGGTCAATGAGCAGTTCTTC. Translated, it gives CASRGTGGVNEQFF.

This clonotype appeared once. This chain joins TRBV5-1 and TRBJ1-2, with 7 bases that match TRBD1. From germline, CDR1 is SGHRS and CDR2 YFSETQ. J gave up 6 bases and V 5 bases, and 13 bases lay outside the gene matches. The CDR3 runs 15 residues. The CDR3 here is CASSPRGQCTHGYTF. CDR3 nucleotides: TGCGCCAGCAGTCCTCGGGGACAGTGCACGCATGGCTACACCTTC.

The CDR3 DNA follows: TGCGCCAGCAGCAAGGCCTCTGCGGGGGGGCTCTACAATGAGCAGTTCTTC. Its protein is CASSKASAGGLYNEQFF. J is TRBJ2-1 and V is TRBV5-1, with 9 bases aligning to TRBD2. Trimming at V came to 4 bases and at J to 3 bases, leaving 11 bases not matched to a gene. CDR1 is SGHRS, CDR2 YFSETQ, per germline. The CDR3 length is 17 residues.

This clonotype occurred many times. The chain has TRBV5-1 and TRBJ2-1, with no clear D. This CDR3 has 16 amino acids. V shed 4 bases and J shed 3 bases, with 17 bases lying between them. Germline V CDR1 and CDR2: SGHRS, YFSETQ. The CDR3 DNA is TGCGCCAGCAGCCATGATGTAAACCCAAGCTACAATGAGCAGTTCTTC. Translated: CASSHDVNPSYNEQFF.

V usage is TRBV20-1 and J usage is TRBJ2-3; D gene unclear. The CDR3 totals 13 residues. Between the trimmed V and J ends, which lost 6 bases and 2 bases, there was a span of 12 bases. CDR1 is DFQATT and CDR2 is SNEGSKA in the germline V gene (reference sequence). CDR3: CSADLGYTDTQYF. The DNA for the CDR3 is TGCAGTGCCGATCTCGGCTACACAGATACGCAGTATTTT.

There are a few counts of this clonotype. This rearrangement joins TRBV20-1 to TRBJ2-7, with D perhaps TRBD1 (5 bases). Germline-derived CDR1 and CDR2 are DFQATT and SNEGSKA (reference sequence). The CDR3 sequence is 12 residues long. The V gene lost 6 bases and the J gene lost 3 bases, with 12 bases spanning the gap. The CDR3 DNA reads as TGCAGTGCGAGCAAGGGGAACTACGAGCAGTACTTC. Translated, it gives CSASKGNYEQYF.

The V call is TRBV28, the J call TRBJ1-1; D gene unclear. Germline-derived CDR1 and CDR2 are MDHEN and SYDVKM. The CDR3 has 14 amino acids. Trimming left V 2 bases short and J 0 bases short, with 7 bases between. CDR3 coding DNA: TGTGCCAGCAGTTTACAGAGCATGAACACTGAAGCTTTCTTT. This codes for CASSLQSMNTEAFF. Looking up the rest from reference TRBV28 and TRBJ1-1 gives the full variable domain: DVKVTQSSRYLVKRTGEKVFLECVQDMDHENMFWYRQDPGLGLRLIYFSYDVKMKEKGDIPEGYSVSREKKERFSLILESASTNQTSMYLCASSLQSMNTEAFFGQGTRLTVV.

V is TRBV27 and J is TRBJ2-7, with D unresolved. The CDR3 extends over 14 amino acids. The ends were cut back, 3 bases at V and 4 bases at J, with 13 bases in the middle. Germline V gene lookup returns CDR1 MNHEY and CDR2 SMNVEV (reference sequence). CDR3 amino acids: CASSFELGFYEQYF. In DNA form, the CDR3 reads TGTGCCAGCAGTTTTGAGTTGGGATTTTACGAGCAGTACTTC.

This rearrangement joins TRBV7-8 to TRBJ2-1; TRBD2 is a possible D gene (5 bases). Germline V gives CDR1 SGHVS, CDR2 FQNEAQ. Trimming removed 7 bases at V and 4 bases at J, with 14 bases between. The CDR3 has 14 residues. The CDR3 region is CASTSRETYNEQFF. The CDR3 coding sequence is TGTGCCAGCACCTCCCGGGAAACTTACAATGAGCAGTTCTTC.

In the case of this clonotype: The junction differs from germline at one of its ends, possibly a read error. CDR3 coding DNA: TGTGCCAGCAATGAAGGGAGACAGGTCAACTATGGCTACACCTTC. Translated, it gives CASNEGRQVNYGYTF. This sequence joins TRBV2 and TRBJ1-2, with D possibly being TRBD1 (6 bases). CDR1 SNHLY and CDR2 FYNNEI come from the germline V gene. The CDR3 contains 15 residues.

This clonotype appeared once. V usage is TRBV5-1 and J usage is TRBJ2-7; TRBD1 aligns across 7 bases. V gave up 4 bases and J gave up 5 bases; unmatched junction bases: 9. This CDR3 is 14 amino acids long. Germline V gene lookup returns CDR1 SGHRS and CDR2 YFSETQ. For the CDR3, the DNA is TGCGCCAGCAGCGATCGACAGGGCTGGGACGAGCAGTACTTC. Protein sequence: CASSDRQGWDEQYF.

This chain uses TRBV7-2 with TRBJ1-5; tentatively, D is TRBD1 (5 bases). This CDR3 is 15 amino acids long. Trimming left V 5 bases short and J 3 bases short, with 14 bases between. CDR1 SGHTA and CDR2 FQGNSA come from the germline V gene. The CDR3 region is CASSEGRVDNQPQHF. CDR3 DNA: TGTGCCAGCAGCGAGGGGAGGGTCGACAATCAGCCCCAGCATTTT.